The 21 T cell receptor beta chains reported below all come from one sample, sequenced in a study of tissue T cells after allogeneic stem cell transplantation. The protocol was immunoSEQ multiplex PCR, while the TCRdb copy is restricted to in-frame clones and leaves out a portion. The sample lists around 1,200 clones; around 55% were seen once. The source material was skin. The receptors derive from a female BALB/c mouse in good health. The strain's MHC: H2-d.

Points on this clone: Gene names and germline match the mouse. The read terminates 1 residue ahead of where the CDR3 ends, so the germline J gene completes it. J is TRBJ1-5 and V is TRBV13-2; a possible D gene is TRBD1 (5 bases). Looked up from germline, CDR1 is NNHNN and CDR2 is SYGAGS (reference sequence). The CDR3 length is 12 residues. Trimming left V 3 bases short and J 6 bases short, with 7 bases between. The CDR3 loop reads CASGGGAQAPLF. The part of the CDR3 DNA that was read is TGTGCCAGCGGTGGTGGGGCCCAGGCTCCGCTT.

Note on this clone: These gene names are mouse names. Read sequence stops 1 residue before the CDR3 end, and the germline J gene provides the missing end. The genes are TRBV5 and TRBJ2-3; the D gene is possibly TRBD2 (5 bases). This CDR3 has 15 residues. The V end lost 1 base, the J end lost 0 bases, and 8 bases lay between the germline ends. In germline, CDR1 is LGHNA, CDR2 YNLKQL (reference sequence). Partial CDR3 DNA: TGTGCCAGCAGCCAAGCCAGGACTAGTGCAGAAACGCTGTAT. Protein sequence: CASSQARTSAETLY. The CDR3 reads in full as CASSQARTSAETLYF.

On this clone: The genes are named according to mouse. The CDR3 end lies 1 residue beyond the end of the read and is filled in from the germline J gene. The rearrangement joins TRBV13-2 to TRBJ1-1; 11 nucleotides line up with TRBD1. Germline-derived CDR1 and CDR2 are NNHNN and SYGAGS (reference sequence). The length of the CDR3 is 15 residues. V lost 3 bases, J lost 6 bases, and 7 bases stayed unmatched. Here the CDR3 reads CASGGAPGQGAEVFF. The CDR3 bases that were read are TGTGCCAGCGGTGGGGCTCCGGGACAGGGGGCAGAAGTCTTC.

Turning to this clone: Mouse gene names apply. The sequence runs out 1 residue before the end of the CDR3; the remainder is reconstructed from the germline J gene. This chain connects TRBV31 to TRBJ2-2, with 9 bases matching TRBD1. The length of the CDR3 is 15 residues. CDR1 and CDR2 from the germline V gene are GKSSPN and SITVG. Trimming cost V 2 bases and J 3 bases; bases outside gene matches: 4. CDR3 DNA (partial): TGTGCCTGGAGTTCGGACAGGGGAGACACCGGGCAGCTCTAC. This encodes CAWSSDRGDTGQLY. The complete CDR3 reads CAWSSDRGDTGQLYF.

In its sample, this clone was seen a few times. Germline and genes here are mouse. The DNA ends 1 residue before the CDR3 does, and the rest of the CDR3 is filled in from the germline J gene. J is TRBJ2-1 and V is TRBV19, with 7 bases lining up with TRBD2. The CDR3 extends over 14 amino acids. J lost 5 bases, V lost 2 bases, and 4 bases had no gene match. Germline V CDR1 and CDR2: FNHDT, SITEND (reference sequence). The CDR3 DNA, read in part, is TGTGCCAGCAGTATGATGGGGGGAGATGCTGAGCAGTTC. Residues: CASSMMGGDAEQF. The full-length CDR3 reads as CASSMMGGDAEQFF.

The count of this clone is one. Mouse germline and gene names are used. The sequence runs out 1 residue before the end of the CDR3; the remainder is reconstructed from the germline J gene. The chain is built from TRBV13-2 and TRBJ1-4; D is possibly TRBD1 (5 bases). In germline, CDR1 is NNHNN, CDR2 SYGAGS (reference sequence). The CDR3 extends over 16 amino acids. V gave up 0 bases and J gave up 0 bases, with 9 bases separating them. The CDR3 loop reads CASGDAGSVSNERLFF. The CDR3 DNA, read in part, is TGTGCCAGCGGTGATGCAGGGTCAGTTTCCAACGAAAGATTATTT.

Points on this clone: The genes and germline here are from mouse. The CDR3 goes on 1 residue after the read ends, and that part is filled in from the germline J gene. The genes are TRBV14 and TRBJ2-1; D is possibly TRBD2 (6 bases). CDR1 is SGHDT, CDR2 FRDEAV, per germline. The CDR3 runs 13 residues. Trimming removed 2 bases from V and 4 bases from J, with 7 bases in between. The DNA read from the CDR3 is TGTGCCAGCAGTTTTGGGACTTATGCTGAGCAGTTC. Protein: CASSFGTYAEQF. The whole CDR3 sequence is CASSFGTYAEQFF.

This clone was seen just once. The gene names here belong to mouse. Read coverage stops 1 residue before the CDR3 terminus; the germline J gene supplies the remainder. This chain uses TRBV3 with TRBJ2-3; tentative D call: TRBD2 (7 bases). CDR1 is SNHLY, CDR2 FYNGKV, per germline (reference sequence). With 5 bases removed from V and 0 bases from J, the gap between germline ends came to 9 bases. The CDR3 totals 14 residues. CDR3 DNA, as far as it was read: TGTGCCAGCAGCCCGGGGGGCAGTGCAGAAACGCTGTAT. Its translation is CASSPGGSAETLY. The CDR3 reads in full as CASSPGGSAETLYF. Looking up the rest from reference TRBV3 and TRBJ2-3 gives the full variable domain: GPKVLQIPSHQIIDMGQMVTLNCDPVSNHLYFYWYKQILGQQMEFLVNFYNGKVMEKSKLFKDQFSVERPDGSYFTLKIQPTALEDSAVYFCASSPGGSAETLYFGSGTRLTVL.

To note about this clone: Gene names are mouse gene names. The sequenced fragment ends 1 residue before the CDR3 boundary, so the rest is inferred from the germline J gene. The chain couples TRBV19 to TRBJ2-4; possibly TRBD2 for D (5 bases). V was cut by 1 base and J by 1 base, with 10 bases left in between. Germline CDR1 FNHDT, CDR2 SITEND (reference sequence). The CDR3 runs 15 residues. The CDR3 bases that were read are TGTGCCAGCAGTATACTCTGGGCTGGTCAAAACACCTTGTAC. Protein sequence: CASSILWAGQNTLY. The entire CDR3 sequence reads CASSILWAGQNTLYF.

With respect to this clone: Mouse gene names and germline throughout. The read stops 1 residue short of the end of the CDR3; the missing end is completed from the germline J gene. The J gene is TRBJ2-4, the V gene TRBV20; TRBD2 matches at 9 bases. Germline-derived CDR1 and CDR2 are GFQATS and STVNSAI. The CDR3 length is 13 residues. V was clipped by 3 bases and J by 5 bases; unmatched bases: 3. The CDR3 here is CGASGWGGNTLYF. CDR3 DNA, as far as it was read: TGTGGTGCTAGCGGCTGGGGGGGAAACACCTTGTAC. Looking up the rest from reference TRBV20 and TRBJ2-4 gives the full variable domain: GALVYQYPRRTICKSGTSMRMECQAVGFQATSVAWYRQSPQKTFELIALSTVNSAIKYEQNFTQEKFPISHPNLSFSSMTVLNAYLEDRGLYLCGASGWGGNTLYFGAGTRLSVL.

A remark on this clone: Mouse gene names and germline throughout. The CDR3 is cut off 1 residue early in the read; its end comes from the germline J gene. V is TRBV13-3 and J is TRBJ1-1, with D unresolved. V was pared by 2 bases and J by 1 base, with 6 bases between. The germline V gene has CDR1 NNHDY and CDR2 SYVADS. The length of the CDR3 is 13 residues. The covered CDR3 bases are TGTGCCAGCAGTGACGTCTTAAACACAGAAGTCTTC. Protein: CASSDVLNTEVF. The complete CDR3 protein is CASSDVLNTEVFF.

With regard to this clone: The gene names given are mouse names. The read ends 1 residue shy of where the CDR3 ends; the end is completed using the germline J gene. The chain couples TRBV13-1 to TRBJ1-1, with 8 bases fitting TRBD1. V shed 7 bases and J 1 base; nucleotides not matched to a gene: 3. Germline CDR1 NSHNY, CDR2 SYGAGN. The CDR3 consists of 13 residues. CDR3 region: CASHGQGNTEVFF. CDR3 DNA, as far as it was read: TGTGCCAGCCATGGACAGGGGAACACAGAAGTCTTC.

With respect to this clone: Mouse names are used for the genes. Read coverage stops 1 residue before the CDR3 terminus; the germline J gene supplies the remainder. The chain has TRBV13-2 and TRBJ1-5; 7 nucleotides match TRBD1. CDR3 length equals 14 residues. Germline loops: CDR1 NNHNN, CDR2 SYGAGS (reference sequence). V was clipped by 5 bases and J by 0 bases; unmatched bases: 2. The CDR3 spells CASGRDSNNQAPLF. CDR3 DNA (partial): TGTGCCAGCGGGAGGGACAGTAACAACCAGGCTCCGCTT.

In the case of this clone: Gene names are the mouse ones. Partial CDR3 DNA: TGTGCCAGCAGTATTTGGGGAAACACAGAAGTCTTC. As protein: CASSIWGNTEVF. The entire CDR3 sequence reads CASSIWGNTEVFF. V usage is TRBV19 and J usage is TRBJ1-1, with D unresolved. The DNA ends 1 residue before the CDR3 does, and the rest of the CDR3 is filled in from the germline J gene. CDR1 and CDR2 (germline): FNHDT, SITEND (reference sequence). V lost 2 bases and J lost 1, with 6 bases in between. The CDR3 has 13 residues.

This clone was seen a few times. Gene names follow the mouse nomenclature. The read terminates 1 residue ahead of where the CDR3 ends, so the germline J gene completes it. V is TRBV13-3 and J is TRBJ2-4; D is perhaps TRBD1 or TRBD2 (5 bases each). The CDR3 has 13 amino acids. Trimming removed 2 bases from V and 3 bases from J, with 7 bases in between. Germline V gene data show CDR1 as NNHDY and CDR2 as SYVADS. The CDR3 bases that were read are TGTGCCAGCAGTGACCGGGACCAAAACACCTTGTAC. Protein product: CASSDRDQNTLY. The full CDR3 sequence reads CASSDRDQNTLYF.

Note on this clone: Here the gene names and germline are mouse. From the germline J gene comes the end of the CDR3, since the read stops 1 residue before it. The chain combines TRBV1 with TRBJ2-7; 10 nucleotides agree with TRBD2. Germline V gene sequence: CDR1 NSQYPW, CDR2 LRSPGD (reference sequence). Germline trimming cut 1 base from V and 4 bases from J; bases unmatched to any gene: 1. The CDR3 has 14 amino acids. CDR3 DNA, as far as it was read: TGCACCTGCAGTGCAGGACTGGGGGGTTATGAACAGTAC. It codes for CTCSAGLGGYEQY. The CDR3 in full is CTCSAGLGGYEQYF.

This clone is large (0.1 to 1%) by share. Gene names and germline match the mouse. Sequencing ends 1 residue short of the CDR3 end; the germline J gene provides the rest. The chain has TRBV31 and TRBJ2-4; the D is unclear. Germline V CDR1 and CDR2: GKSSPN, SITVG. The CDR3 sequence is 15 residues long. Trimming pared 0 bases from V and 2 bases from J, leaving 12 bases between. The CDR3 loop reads CAWSLGRVDQNTLYF. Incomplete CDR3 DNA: TGTGCCTGGAGTCTAGGAAGGGTGGATCAAAACACCTTGTAC.

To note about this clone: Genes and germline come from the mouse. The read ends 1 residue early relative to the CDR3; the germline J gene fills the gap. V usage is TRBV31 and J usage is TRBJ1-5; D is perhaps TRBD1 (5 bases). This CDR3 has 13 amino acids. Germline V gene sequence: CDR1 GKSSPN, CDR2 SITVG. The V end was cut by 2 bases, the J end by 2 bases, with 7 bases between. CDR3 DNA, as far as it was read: TGTGCCTGGAGTGGGGGGGACAACCAGGCTCCGCTT. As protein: CAWSGGDNQAPL. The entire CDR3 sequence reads CAWSGGDNQAPLF. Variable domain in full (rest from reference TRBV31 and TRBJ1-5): AQTIHQWPVAEIKAVGSPLSLGCTIKGKSSPNLYWYWQATGGTLQQLFYSITVGQVESVVQLNLSASRPKDDQFILSTEKLLLSHSGFYLCAWSGGDNQAPLFGEGTRLSVL.

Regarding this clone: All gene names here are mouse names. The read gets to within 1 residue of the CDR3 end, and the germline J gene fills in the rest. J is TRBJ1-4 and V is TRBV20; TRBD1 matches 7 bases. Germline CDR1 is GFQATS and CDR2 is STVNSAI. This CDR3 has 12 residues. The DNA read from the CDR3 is TGTGGGGGACAGAGTTCCAACGAAAGATTATTT. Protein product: CGGQSSNERLF. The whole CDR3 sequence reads CGGQSSNERLFF. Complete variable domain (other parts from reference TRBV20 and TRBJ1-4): GALVYQYPRRTICKSGTSMRMECQAVGFQATSVAWYRQSPQKTFELIALSTVNSAIKYEQNFTQEKFPISHPNLSFSSMTVLNAYLEDRGLYLCGGQSSNERLFFGHGTKLSVL.

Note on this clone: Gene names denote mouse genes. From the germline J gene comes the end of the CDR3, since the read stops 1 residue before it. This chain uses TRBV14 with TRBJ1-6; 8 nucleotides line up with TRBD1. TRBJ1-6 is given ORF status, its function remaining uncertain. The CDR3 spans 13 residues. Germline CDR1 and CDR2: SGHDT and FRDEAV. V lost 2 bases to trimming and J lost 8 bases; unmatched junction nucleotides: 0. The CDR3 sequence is CASSLTGDSPLYF. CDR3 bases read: TGTGCCAGCAGTTTGACAGGGGATTCGCCCCTCTAC.

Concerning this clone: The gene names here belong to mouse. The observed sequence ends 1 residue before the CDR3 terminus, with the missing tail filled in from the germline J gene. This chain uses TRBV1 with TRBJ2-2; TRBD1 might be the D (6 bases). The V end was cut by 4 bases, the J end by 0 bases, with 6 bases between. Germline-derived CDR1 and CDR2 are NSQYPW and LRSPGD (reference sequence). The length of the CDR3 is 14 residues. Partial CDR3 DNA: TGCACCTGCAGTGGGACAGCAAACACCGGGCAGCTCTAC. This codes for CTCSGTANTGQLY. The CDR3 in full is CTCSGTANTGQLYF.